This T cell receptor (beta chain) was recorded in a study of cytomegalovirus exposure and HLA in healthy donors. Study-wide background: Of all 400 or so donors who were genotyped, roughly 81% belonged to the Caucasian-associated ancestry cluster. Study outcomes and limitations: Links to common viral pathogens appeared, in a later analysis, for several of the most significant clusters. Of the V segments, some could not be distinguished, including TRBV6-2 and TRBV6-3, and were excluded.

This CDR3 region has 17 residues. V gave up 3 bases and J gave up 1 base, with 15 bases separating them. The germline CDR1 and CDR2 sequences are KGHSH and LQKENI. PCR involved 60 Vbeta and 13 Jbeta primers. Using immunoSEQ multiplex PCR, the repertoire was profiled, and TCRdb retains in-frame clones only, with some absent. This sample's table reports 170,000 or so clones. As to this clone: What it binds is not known.

The receptor was derived from a man aged 30 to 39 in good health and CMV-seronegative. The rearrangement joins TRBV18 to TRBJ2-2, with a possible D match to TRBD2 (6 bases). The material sequenced was PBMCs. The chain's CDR3 is CASSPVLGGMNTGELFF. The CDR3 nucleotides read TGTGCCAGCTCACCGGTCCTGGGCGGGATGAACACCGGGGAGCTGTTTTTT.